A single sample is the source of the 12 T cell receptor beta chains below, sequenced in a study of beta chain features in type 1 diabetes. Expressed TCRB transcripts were sequenced because the entire RNA isolate underwent reverse transcription. Profiling relied on immunoSEQ multiplex PCR, and the TCRdb table lists in-frame clones only, not all of them. There are about 900,000 clones in the sample; roughly 15% occur only once, and around 0.02% lies in the top ten. The sequencing sample was made of naive CD4+ T cells from blood. All receptors come from a woman aged 18-29 years in good health.

In this sample, this clone turned up a few times. The chain uses TRBV6-6 and TRBJ2-7; maybe TRBD2 (6 bases). The CDR3 has 14 residues. Trimming left V 2 bases short and J 0 bases short, with 8 bases between. The germline CDR1 and CDR2 sequences are MNHNY and SVGAGI (reference sequence). The CDR3 region is CASSYRGSSYEQYF. The CDR3 coding sequence is TGTGCCAGCAGTTACCGGGGGAGCTCCTACGAGCAGTACTTC.

This clone was counted between two and nine times. The CDR3 is CAISYRSAGQETQYF. The CDR3 DNA reads as TGTGCCATCAGCTACCGCTCAGCGGGCCAAGAGACCCAGTACTTC. The V and J genes are TRBV10-3 and TRBJ2-5; tentatively, D is TRBD2 (6 bases). Trimming removed 6 bases from V and 1 base from J, with 15 bases in between. This CDR3 spans 15 amino acids. CDR1 is ENHRY, CDR2 SYGVKD, per germline.

The table lists this clone with a few counts. V usage is TRBV25-1 and J usage is TRBJ2-3; a weak D match, TRBD1 (5 bases). Germline values: CDR1 MGHDK, CDR2 SYGVNS. This CDR3 contains 14 residues. Trimming stripped 3 bases from V and 4 bases from J, with 11 bases between. Written as DNA, the CDR3 is TGTGCCAGCAGTGACAGGGAAGCTGCAGATACGCAGTATTTT. Its translation is CASSDREAADTQYF.

This chain links TRBV10-2 with TRBJ2-2, with D unresolved. This CDR3 region has 9 residues. With 9 bases removed from V and 7 bases from J, the gap between germline ends came to 3 bases. Germline V gene sequence: CDR1 WSHSY, CDR2 SAAADI. CDR3 coding DNA: TGCGCCAGGAGCGGGGAGCTGTTTTTT. This codes for CARSGELFF.

This clone showed up just a few times. The V and J genes are TRBV28 and TRBJ1-5, with D unresolved. Germline lookup yields CDR1 MDHEN and CDR2 SYDVKM. Trimming left V 2 bases short and J 6 bases short, with 11 bases between. The CDR3 covers 14 residues. The CDR3 DNA sequence: TGTGCCAGCAGTTTACTGGGATTGAGTCAGCCCCAGCATTTT. Residues: CASSLLGLSQPQHF.

The rearrangement uses TRBV5-6 and TRBJ1-5; 8 bases are shared with TRBD1. Germline V lookup: CDR1 SGHDT, CDR2 YYEEEE. This CDR3 has 19 amino acids. With V trimmed by 0 bases and J by 4 bases, 15 bases remained unmatched. The CDR3 region has the DNA TGTGCCAGCAGCTTGGCCAGCAGGACAGGGAAGCGGGCTAATCAGCCCCAGCATTTT. Its protein product is CASSLASRTGKRANQPQHF.

The J gene is TRBJ1-4, the V gene TRBV7-9; 10 bases align to TRBD1. Germline V gene sequence: CDR1 SEHNR, CDR2 FQNEAQ (reference sequence). J was trimmed by 3 bases and V by 4 bases; bases with no gene match: 5. This CDR3 spans 16 amino acids. The CDR3 nucleotides read TGTGCCAGCAGCTCCGGGACAGGGGCTTCTAATGAAAAACTGTTTTTT. Protein sequence: CASSSGTGASNEKLFF. The full variable domain, rest sourced from reference TRBV7-9 and TRBJ1-4, is DTGVSQNPRHKITKRGQNVTFRCDPISEHNRLYWYRQTLGQGPEFLTYFQNEAQLEKSRLLSDRFSAERPKGSFSTLEIQRTEQGDSAMYLCASSSGTGASNEKLFFGSGTQLSVL.

A few counts support this clone. The gene calls are TRBV4-3 and TRBJ2-1, with D maybe TRBD2 (6 bases). Between the trimmed V and J ends, which lost 0 bases and 3 bases, there was a span of 18 bases. CDR1 LGHNA and CDR2 YSLEER come from the germline V gene. The length of the CDR3 is 18 residues. Here the CDR3 reads CASSQEPRRRRGYNEQFF. The DNA for the CDR3 is TGCGCCAGCAGCCAAGAACCACGACGACGGCGGGGCTACAATGAGCAGTTCTTC.

The chain employs TRBV7-9 and TRBJ2-1; 7 bases are shared with TRBD1. CDR1 is SEHNR and CDR2 is FQNEAQ in the germline V gene (reference sequence). This CDR3 has 15 amino acids. Trimming took 5 bases from V and 4 from J; bases not matched to a gene: 8. The CDR3 DNA reads as TGTGCCAGCAGCCCTACCGGGACAGTATACAATGAGCAGTTCTTC. This translates into CASSPTGTVYNEQFF.

CDR3 region: CASSLRERGTDTQYF. The CDR3 nucleotides read TGTGCCAGCAGCTTGAGAGAAAGGGGGACAGATACGCAGTATTTT. The genes are TRBV5-4 and TRBJ2-3; D possibly corresponds to TRBD1 (6 bases). The CDR3 has 15 residues. Germline loops: CDR1 SGHNT, CDR2 YYREEE (reference sequence). V lost 1 base and J lost 3, with 12 bases in between.

This clone was seen more than once but under ten times. The V and J genes are TRBV21-1 and TRBJ2-3; the table's TRBD1 call for D was not verified on the DNA. TRBV21-1 is a pseudogene segment. The CDR3 covers 18 residues. CDR3 nucleotides: TGTGCCAGCATCCCAACGAGGGGCGGATCAGGGGACACAGATACGCAGTATTTT. Its translation: CASIPTRGGSGDTDTQYF.

The gene calls are TRBV19 and TRBJ2-5; tentatively, D is TRBD1 (6 bases). This CDR3 spans 16 amino acids. V was trimmed by 5 bases and J by 4 bases, leaving 20 bases between them. Germline CDR1 LNHDA, CDR2 SQIVND (reference sequence). The CDR3 sequence: CASSLRSGQGPETQYF. In nucleotides, the CDR3 is TGTGCCAGTAGTCTAAGGTCGGGACAAGGCCCAGAGACCCAGTACTTC.